This T cell receptor beta chain appears in the sequencing data of a study of T cell repertoires in cytomegalovirus infection. About the research overall: It can be stated that public TCR beta signatures indicated CMV infection as well as a matching HLA type.

TCRdb independently ran MiXCR on the reads; one entry per CDR3 protein. The repertoire includes roughly 760,000 distinct CDR3 sequences, less than 40% of them detected once, and 2.5% to 3.5% sits in the top ten. The sample holds a few counts of this clonotype. Its target is unknown. V was pared by 3 bases and J by 1 base, with 18 bases between. The CDR3 spans 17 residues. CDR1 is LNHDA and CDR2 is SQIVND in the germline V gene (reference sequence). Study-level results: CMV-specific TCR beta clonotypes restricted by HLA-C dominated the ex vivo response. Cumulative frequency of public TCR beta families picked out carriers of CMV plus the relevant HLA.

This sequence joins TRBV19 and TRBJ1-2; a possible D gene is TRBD1 (5 bases). The source of this sequence is a human donor in good health (CMV status not recorded). Some clones in this sample may be carry-over from other donors' samples. Sequenced material: PBMCs. The DNA for the CDR3 is TGTGCCAGTAGTATCTCGTGGGCCCGGGGGATTAACTATGGCTACACCTTC. The encoded protein is CASSISWARGINYGYTF.